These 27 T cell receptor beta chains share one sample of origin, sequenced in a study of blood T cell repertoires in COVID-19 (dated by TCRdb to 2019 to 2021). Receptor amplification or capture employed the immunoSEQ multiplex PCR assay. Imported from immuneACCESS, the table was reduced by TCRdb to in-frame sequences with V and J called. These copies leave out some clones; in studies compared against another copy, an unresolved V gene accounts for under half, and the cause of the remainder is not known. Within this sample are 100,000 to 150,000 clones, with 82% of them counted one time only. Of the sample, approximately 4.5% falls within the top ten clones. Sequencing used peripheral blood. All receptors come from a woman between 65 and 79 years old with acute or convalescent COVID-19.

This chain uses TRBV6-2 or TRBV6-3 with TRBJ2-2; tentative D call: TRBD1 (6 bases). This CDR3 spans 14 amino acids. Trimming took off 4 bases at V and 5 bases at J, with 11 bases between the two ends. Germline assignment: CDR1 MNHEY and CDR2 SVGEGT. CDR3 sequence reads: CASSSHQGTGELFF. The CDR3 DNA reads TGTGCCAGCAGTTCCCACCAGGGGACCGGGGAGCTGTTTTTT.

The CDR3 DNA is TGTGCCAGCAGTTACTCGAGCGGGGGAACCTATGGCTACACCTTC. It codes for CASSYSSGGTYGYTF. This chain joins TRBV6-5 and TRBJ1-2; maybe TRBD1 (5 bases). The germline V gene has CDR1 MNHEY and CDR2 SVGAGI. V was shortened by 0 bases and J by 4 bases, with 12 bases between the two germline ends. CDR3 size: 15 residues.

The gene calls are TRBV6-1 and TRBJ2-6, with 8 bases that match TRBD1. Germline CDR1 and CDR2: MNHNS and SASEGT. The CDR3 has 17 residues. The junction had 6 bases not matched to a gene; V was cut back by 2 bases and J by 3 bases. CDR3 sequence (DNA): TGTGCCAGCAGTGAATCGTCCGGGACAGGTGGGGCCAACGTCCTGACTTTC. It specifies CASSESSGTGGANVLTF.

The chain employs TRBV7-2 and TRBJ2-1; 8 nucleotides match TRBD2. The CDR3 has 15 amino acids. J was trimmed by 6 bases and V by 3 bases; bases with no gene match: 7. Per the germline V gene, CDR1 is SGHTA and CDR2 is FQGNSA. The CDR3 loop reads CASSFGLAWGNEQFF. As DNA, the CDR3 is TGTGCCAGCAGCTTCGGACTAGCTTGGGGCAATGAGCAGTTCTTC.

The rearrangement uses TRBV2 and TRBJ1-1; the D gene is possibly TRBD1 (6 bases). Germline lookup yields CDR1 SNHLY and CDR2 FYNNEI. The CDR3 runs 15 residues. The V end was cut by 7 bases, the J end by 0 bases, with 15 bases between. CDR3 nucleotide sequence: TGTGCCAGCAATACGGCAGGGGACATGAACACTGAAGCTTTCTTT. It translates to CASNTAGDMNTEAFF.

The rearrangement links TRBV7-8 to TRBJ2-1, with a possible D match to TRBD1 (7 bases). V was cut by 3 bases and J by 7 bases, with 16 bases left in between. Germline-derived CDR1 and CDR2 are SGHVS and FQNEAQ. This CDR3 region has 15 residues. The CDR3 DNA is TGTGCCAGCAGCTTGACAGGGCGAGGGAGGAATGAGCAGTTCTTC. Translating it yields CASSLTGRGRNEQFF.

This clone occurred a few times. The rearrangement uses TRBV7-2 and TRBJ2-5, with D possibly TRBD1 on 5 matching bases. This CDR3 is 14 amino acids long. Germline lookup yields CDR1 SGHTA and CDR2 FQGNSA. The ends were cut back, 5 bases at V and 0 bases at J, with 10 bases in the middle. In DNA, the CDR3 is TGTGCCAGCAGCCTCGACAGAAACCAAGAGACCCAGTACTTC. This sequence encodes CASSLDRNQETQYF.

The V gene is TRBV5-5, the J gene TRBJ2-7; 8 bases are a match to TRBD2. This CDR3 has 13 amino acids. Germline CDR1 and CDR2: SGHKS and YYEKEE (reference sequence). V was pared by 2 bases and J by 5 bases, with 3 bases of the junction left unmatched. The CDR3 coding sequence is TGTGCCAGCAGCTTACTAGCGGACCACGAGCAGTACTTC. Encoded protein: CASSLLADHEQYF.

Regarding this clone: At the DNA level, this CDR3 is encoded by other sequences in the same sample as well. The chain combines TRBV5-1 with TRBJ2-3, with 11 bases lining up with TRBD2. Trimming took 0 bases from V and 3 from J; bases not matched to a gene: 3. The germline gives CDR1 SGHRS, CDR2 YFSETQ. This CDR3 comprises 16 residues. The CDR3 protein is CASSLGGTSGTDTQYF. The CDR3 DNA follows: TGCGCCAGCAGCTTGGGCGGGACTAGCGGTACAGATACGCAGTATTTT.

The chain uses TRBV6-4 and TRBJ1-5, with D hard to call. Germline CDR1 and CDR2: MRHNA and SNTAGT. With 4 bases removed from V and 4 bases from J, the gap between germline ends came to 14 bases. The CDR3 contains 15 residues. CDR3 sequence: CASSAWVEGNQPQHF. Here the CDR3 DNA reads TGTGCCAGCAGTGCCTGGGTTGAGGGAAATCAGCCCCAGCATTTT.

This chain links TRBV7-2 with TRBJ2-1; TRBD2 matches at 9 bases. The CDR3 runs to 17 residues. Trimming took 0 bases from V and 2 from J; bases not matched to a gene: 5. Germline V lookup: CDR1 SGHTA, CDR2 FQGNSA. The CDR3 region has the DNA TGTGCCAGCAGCTTAGCGGGCGGGGGGGTAGCCTACAATGAGCAGTTCTTC. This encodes CASSLAGGGVAYNEQFF.

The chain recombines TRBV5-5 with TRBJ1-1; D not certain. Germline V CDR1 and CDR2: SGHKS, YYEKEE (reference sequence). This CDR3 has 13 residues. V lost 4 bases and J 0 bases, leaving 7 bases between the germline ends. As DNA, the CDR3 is TGTGCCAGCAGCCACGAGATGAACACTGAAGCTTTCTTT. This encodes CASSHEMNTEAFF.

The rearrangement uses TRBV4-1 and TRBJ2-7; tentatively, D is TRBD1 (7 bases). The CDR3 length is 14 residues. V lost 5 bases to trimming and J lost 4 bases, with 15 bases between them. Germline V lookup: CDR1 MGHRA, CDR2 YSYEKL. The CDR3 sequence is CASSYGRGDYEQYV. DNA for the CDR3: TGCGCCAGCAGCTACGGCAGGGGGGATTACGAGCAGTACGTC.

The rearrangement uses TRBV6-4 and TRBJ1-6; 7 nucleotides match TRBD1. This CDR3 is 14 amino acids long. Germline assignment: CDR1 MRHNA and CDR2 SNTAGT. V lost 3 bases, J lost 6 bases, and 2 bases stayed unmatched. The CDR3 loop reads CASSEAGGNSPLHF. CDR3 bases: TGTGCCAGCAGTGAGGCAGGGGGTAATTCACCCCTCCACTTT.

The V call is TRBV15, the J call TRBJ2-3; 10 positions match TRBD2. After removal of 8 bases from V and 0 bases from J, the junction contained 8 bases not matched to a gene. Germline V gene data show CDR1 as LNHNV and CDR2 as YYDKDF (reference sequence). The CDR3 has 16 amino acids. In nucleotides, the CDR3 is TGTGCCACCTTAGCGGGGGGTGCGACTAGCACAGATACGCAGTATTTT. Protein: CATLAGGATSTDTQYF. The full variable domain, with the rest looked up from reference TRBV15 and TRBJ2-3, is DAMVIQNPRYQVTQFGKPVTLSCSQTLNHNVMYWYQQKSSQAPKLLFHYYDKDFNNEADTPDNFQSRRPNTSFCFLDIRSPGLGDTAMYLCATLAGGATSTDTQYFGPGTRLTVL.

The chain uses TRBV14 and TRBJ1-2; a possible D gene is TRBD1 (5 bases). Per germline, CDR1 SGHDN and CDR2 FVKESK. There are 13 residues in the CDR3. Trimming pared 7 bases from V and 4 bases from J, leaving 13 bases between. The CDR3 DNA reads TGTGCCAGCACCCTGGGGAGGGGCTATGGCTACACCTTC. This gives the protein CASTLGRGYGYTF.

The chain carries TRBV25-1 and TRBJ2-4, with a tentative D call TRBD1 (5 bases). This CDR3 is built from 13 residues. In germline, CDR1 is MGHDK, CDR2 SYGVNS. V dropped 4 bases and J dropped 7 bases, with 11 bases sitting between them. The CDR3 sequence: CASSARRQNIQYF. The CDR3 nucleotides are TGTGCCAGCAGTGCCCGAAGACAGAACATTCAGTACTTC.

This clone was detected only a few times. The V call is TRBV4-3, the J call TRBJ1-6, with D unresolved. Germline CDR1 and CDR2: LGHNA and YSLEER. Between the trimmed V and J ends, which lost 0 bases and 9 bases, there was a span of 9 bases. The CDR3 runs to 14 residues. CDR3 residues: CASSQDSHPSPLHF. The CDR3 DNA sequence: TGCGCCAGCAGCCAAGATTCACATCCTTCACCCCTCCACTTT.

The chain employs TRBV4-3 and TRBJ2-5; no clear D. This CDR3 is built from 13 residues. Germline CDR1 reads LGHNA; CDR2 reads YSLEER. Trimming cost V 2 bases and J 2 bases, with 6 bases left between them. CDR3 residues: CASSQLLQETQYF. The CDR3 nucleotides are TGCGCCAGCAGCCAACTCTTACAAGAGACCCAGTACTTC.

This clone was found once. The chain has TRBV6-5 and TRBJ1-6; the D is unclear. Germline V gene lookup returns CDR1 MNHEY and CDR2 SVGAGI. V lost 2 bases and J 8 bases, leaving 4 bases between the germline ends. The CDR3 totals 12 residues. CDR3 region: CASSYPYSPLHF. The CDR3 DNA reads TGTGCCAGCAGTTACCCGTATTCACCCCTCCACTTT.

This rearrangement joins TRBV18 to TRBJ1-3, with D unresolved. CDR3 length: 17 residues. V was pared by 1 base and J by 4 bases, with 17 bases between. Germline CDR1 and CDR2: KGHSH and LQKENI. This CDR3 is CASSPRRLSPTGNTIYF. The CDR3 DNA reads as TGTGCCAGCTCACCACGCCGACTCAGTCCCACCGGAAACACCATATATTTT. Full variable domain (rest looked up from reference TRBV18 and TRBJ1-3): NAGVMQNPRHLVRRRGQEARLRCSPMKGHSHVYWYRQLPEEGLKFMVYLQKENIIDESGMPKERFSAEFPKEGPSILRIQQVVRGDSAAYFCASSPRRLSPTGNTIYFGEGSWLTVV.

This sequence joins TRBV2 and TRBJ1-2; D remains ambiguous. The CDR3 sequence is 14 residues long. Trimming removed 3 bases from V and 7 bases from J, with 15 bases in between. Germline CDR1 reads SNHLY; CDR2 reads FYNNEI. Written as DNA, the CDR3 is TGTGCCAGCAGTGAGAGAGGGCGGTTGGGTGGCTACACCTTC. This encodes CASSERGRLGGYTF.

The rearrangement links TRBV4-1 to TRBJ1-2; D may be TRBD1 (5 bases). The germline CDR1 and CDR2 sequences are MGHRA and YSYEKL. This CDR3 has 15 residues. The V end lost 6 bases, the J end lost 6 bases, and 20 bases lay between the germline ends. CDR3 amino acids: CASRSLVQGRDGYTF. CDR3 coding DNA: TGCGCCAGCAGGTCTCTGGTCCAGGGCCGTGATGGCTACACCTTC.

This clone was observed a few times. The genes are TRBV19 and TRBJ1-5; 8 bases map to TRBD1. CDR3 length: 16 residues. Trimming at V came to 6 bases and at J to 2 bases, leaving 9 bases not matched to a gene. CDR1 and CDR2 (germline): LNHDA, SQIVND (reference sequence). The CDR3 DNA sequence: TGTGCCAGTAGCCCCAGACAGGGGAGGCGCAATCAGCCCCAGCATTTT. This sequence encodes CASSPRQGRRNQPQHF.

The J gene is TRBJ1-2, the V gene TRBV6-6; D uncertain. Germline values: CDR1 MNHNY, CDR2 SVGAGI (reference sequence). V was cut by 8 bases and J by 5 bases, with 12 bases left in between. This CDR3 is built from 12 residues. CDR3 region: CASFDGVYGYTF. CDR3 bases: TGTGCCAGCTTCGACGGGGTGTATGGCTACACCTTC.

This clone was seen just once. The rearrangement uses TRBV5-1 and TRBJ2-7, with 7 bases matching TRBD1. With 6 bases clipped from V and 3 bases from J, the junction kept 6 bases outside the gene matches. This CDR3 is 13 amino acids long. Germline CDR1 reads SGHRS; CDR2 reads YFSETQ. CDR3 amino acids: CASTRDSHYEQYF. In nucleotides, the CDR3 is TGCGCCAGCACCCGGGACAGTCACTACGAGCAGTACTTC.

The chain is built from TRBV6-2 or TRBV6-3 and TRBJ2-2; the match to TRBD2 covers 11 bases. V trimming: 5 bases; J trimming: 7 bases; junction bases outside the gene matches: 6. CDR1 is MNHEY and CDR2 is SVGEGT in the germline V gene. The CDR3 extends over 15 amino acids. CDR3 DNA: TGTGCCAGCAGTCGTAGCGGGGGGGCCGGCGGGGAGCTGTTTTTT. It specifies CASSRSGGAGGELFF.